These T cell receptor beta chains were read from a single sample in a study of OX40 agonist ivuxolimab in advanced cancers. Profiled with immunoSEQ multiplex PCR; TCRdb holds only in-frame clones, not every one. Of about 44,000 clones in the sample, approximately 84% were seen once. The sample was CD4+ or CD8+ T cells sorted from blood, taken in a trial of the OX40 agonist ivuxolimab. The source of these receptors is an adult with an advanced solid tumor such as melanoma, head and neck, liver or kidney cancer. The CDR3 runs from the conserved cysteine through the conserved F or W. D genes are given only for firm matches. Clone size is given for some rows only: seen once, a few or many times, or a class if the clone is expanded.

D,V,size,J,DNA,CDR3
TRBD1,TRBV18,.,TRBJ1-1,TGTGCCAGCTCACCGGACAGGGCGCACACTGAAGCTTTCTTT,CASSPDRAHTEAFF
.,TRBV29-1,.,TRBJ2-6,TGCAGCGTAGCAGGTTCCGGGGCCAACGTCCTGACTTTC,CSVAGSGANVLTF
TRBD2,TRBV5-4,.,TRBJ2-1,TGTGCCAGCAGGAATGGGGTAGGACTAGCGGGAGCTGAGCAGTTCTTC,CASRNGVGLAGAEQFF
TRBD1,TRBV28,.,TRBJ1-5,TGTGCCAGCAGCGACAGGGGAGGGCCCCAGCATTTT,CASSDRGGPQHF
.,TRBV6-5,.,TRBJ1-3,TGTGCCAGTAGAACCCCAGGGAACACCATATATTTT,CASRTPGNTIYF
.,TRBV6-6,.,TRBJ1-1,TGTGCCAGCAGCCCGGCTCTAGGGGTTTACACTGAAGCTTTCTTT,CASSPALGVYTEAFF
TRBD2,TRBV19,.,TRBJ2-1,TGTGCCAGTAGCCCCCACGGGGGGAATGAGCAGTTCTTC,CASSPHGGNEQFF
TRBD1,TRBV18,.,TRBJ2-2,TGTGCCAGCTCCCCCGGGACAGCGAACACCGGGGAGCTGTTTTTT,CASSPGTANTGELFF
.,TRBV28,.,TRBJ1-5,TGTGCCAGCAGTTTCTATCTACGGGATAGCAATCAGCCCCAGCATTTT,CASSFYLRDSNQPQHF
.,TRBV29-1,.,TRBJ1-1,TGCAGCTCCCGAACGAGGAGAACTGAAGCTTTCTTT,CSSRTRRTEAFF
.,TRBV18,.,TRBJ2-1,TGTGCCAGCTCACCAGACTCCCTTGGGGTTGAGCAGTTCTTC,CASSPDSLGVEQFF
TRBD1,TRBV27,medium-sized,TRBJ1-5,TGTGCCAGCAGCGACAGGGGAAAGGGGAGCAATCAGCCCCAGCATTTT,CASSDRGKGSNQPQHF
.,TRBV6-5,.,TRBJ2-7,TGTGCCAGCAGTTACTCGGGACCCGAAGTTTACGAGCAGTACTTC,CASSYSGPEVYEQYF
TRBD2,TRBV12-5,.,TRBJ2-1,TGTGCTAGTGGGGCGGTAGCGGGAGGGCCGGGTGAGCAGTTCTTC,CASGAVAGGPGEQFF
.,TRBV29-1,few,TRBJ1-2,TGCAGCGTTGGCGGAGGATCTGGCTATGGCTACACCTTC,CSVGGGSGYGYTF
.,TRBV29-1,.,TRBJ1-1,TGCAGCGTTGGCCAGACGAACACTGAAGCTTTCTTT,CSVGQTNTEAFF
TRBD1,TRBV11-2,once,TRBJ1-1,TGTGCCAGCAGCTTAGGGACAGGGGCCGGGAACACTGAAGCTTTCTTT,CASSLGTGAGNTEAFF
.,TRBV5-5,.,TRBJ2-2,TGTGCCAGCAGCTTGGTACTACTAGGCACCGGGGAGCTGTTTTTT,CASSLVLLGTGELFF
.,TRBV9,.,TRBJ2-5,TGTGCCAGCAGCGTAGCTACAGGGACTCAACGGGGGGAGACCCAGTACTTC,CASSVATGTQRGETQYF
.,TRBV5-1,.,TRBJ2-2,TGCGCCAGCAGCTTGGATTGGCGAAGCGGGGAGCTGTTTTTT,CASSLDWRSGELFF
.,TRBV2,.,TRBJ2-7,TGTGCCAGCACCCCTAGCAACTACGAGCAGTACTTC,CASTPSNYEQYF
TRBD1,TRBV4-3,.,TRBJ2-1,TGCGCCAGCAGCCGCCAACAGGGGGACGTCTACAATGAGCAGTTCTTC,CASSRQQGDVYNEQFF
TRBD2,TRBV5-3,.,TRBJ2-1,TGTGCCAGAAGCTCGAGGACTAGCGGGAGCGACAATGAGCAGTTCTTC,CARSSRTSGSDNEQFF
.,TRBV2,medium-sized,TRBJ1-1,TGTGCCAGCAGTCCCGACCCACCAGGGACTGAAGCTTTCTTT,CASSPDPPGTEAFF
.,TRBV4-2,.,TRBJ1-5,TGTGCCAGCAGCCAAGGAGTTTTGGGACAGCCCCAGCATTTT,CASSQGVLGQPQHF
.,TRBV19,.,TRBJ1-3,TGTGCCAGTAGACCGTCTGGAAACACCATATATTTT,CASRPSGNTIYF
TRBD1,TRBV5-1,.,TRBJ1-3,TGCGCCAGTCAGACAGGGAGAAACTCTGGAAACACCATATATTTT,CASQTGRNSGNTIYF
TRBD1,TRBV2,.,TRBJ1-6,TGTGCCAGCAGCGAACAACAGGGGAGCCGATCACCCCTCCACTTT,CASSEQQGSRSPLHF
TRBD2,TRBV19,.,TRBJ2-5,TGTGCCAGTAGTAGCCCACCCACTAGCGGGAGGGCCCAAGAGACCCAGTACTTC,CASSSPPTSGRAQETQYF
TRBD1,TRBV27,.,TRBJ2-7,TGTGCCAGCGGCAGGGGGCGTTCCTACGAGCAGTACTTC,CASGRGRSYEQYF
.,TRBV19,.,TRBJ1-2,TGTGCCAGTACTCTCAGCACCGGTACCTATGGCTACACCTTC,CASTLSTGTYGYTF
TRBD1,TRBV19,.,TRBJ1-1,TGTGCCAGTAGTACTGGACAGGTGAACACTGAAGCTTTCTTT,CASSTGQVNTEAFF
.,TRBV19,.,TRBJ2-2,TGTGCCAGTAGGGGGACCACCAAGGGCGCCGGGGAGCTGTTTTTT,CASRGTTKGAGELFF
.,TRBV18,.,TRBJ1-5,TGTGCCAGCTCACCTTCGGGGAGAGGGAATCAGCCCCAGCATTTT,CASSPSGRGNQPQHF
.,TRBV28,.,TRBJ2-7,TGTGCCAGCAGTTTAGACGGGGAGAGGTCCGAGCAGTACTTC,CASSLDGERSEQYF
TRBD1,TRBV30,.,TRBJ1-2,TGTGCCTGGTTCAGGGGGCAGAAAGGCTACACCTTC,CAWFRGQKGYTF
.,TRBV30,.,TRBJ1-2,TGTGCCTGGAGGGCCACAGGGAGGAATGGCTACACCTTC,CAWRATGRNGYTF
TRBD2,TRBV2,.,TRBJ2-7,TGTGCCAGCAGTGTGGCGGGAGGGCCCCCCTACGAGCAGTACTTC,CASSVAGGPPYEQYF
.,TRBV6-1,few,TRBJ2-5,TGTGCCAGCACCCCCAAAGGGGGCGGGAGGGAGACCCAGTACTTC,CASTPKGGGRETQYF
.,TRBV5-8,.,TRBJ1-5,TGTGCCAGCAGCTTGGGGATTCGGCAGCTCTATGGGCCCCAGCATTTT,CASSLGIRQLYGPQHF
.,TRBV5-4,.,TRBJ1-2,TGTGCCAGCAGCTTGGCCTCGGGGCAGGGACATGGCTACACCTTC,CASSLASGQGHGYTF
.,TRBV4-1,once,TRBJ2-7,TGCGCCAGCAGCCAAGTACACACCCCCTACGAGCAGTACTTC,CASSQVHTPYEQYF
.,TRBV6-5,.,TRBJ1-1,TGTGCCAGCAGTGAACGCGGAGGTGAAGCTTTCTTT,CASSERGGEAFF
.,TRBV5-6,.,TRBJ1-1,TGTGCCAGCAGCTTGTATCCAGGGAACACTGAAGCTTTCTTT,CASSLYPGNTEAFF
.,TRBV7-2,few,TRBJ2-5,TGTGCCAGCAGCTTAGCCAGGGGTGGAGAGACCCAGTACTTC,CASSLARGGETQYF
.,TRBV5-1,few,TRBJ1-2,TGCGCCAGCAGGTTTACGGGGGAGCCCTATGGCTACACCTTC,CASRFTGEPYGYTF
.,TRBV5-4,.,TRBJ2-3,TGTGCCAGCAGCTCGCACTCTCTAGGGGCAGATACGCAGTATTTT,CASSSHSLGADTQYF
.,TRBV7-9,.,TRBJ1-1,TGTGCCAGCAGCTCACAGGGTGGGTCTGAAGCTTTCTTT,CASSSQGGSEAFF
.,TRBV6-5,.,TRBJ1-1,TGTGCCAGCAGCTTCTGGGGGACGGAAGAGTATGAAGCTTTCTTT,CASSFWGTEEYEAFF
.,TRBV6-6,.,TRBJ1-2,TGTGCCAGCAGTTCCCCGATCACAGGGCTCTATGGCTACACCTTC,CASSSPITGLYGYTF
TRBD1,TRBV28,.,TRBJ1-1,TGTGCCAGCCCCCCTAACAGGGGGAACACTGAAGCTTTCTTT,CASPPNRGNTEAFF
.,TRBV9,.,TRBJ1-2,TGTGCCAGCAGCCGGGGGGATGACTATGGCTACACCTTC,CASSRGDDYGYTF
.,TRBV6-6,.,TRBJ2-6,TGTGCCAGCAGCCTACAGTACTCTGGGGCCAACGTCCTGACTTTC,CASSLQYSGANVLTF
TRBD1,TRBV4-1,medium-sized,TRBJ1-4,TGCGCCAGCAGCCAAGCCTCGGGACAGGGTGAAAAACTGTTTTTT,CASSQASGQGEKLFF